The present T cell receptor beta chain was sequenced within a study of cytomegalovirus exposure and HLA in healthy donors. On the study more broadly: The study placed 70% to 90% of its roughly 400 genotyped donors in the Caucasian-associated ancestry cluster. Regarding the study as a whole: Segments of the TCR beta V type were, in most cases, productive about 87% or about 30% of the time in an earlier analysis. In a later analysis, common viral pathogens appeared linked to several of the most significant clusters. The classifier reportedly diagnosed cytomegalovirus status with high specificity and sensitivity.

The PCR made use of 60 Vbeta and 13 Jbeta primers. TCRdb keeps only in-frame clones here, not all; method: immunoSEQ multiplex PCR. Here the sample spans under 200,000 clones, 81% being singletons. This CDR3 region has 13 residues. Trimming stripped 8 bases from V and 1 base from J, with 12 bases between. Germline loops: CDR1 MDHEN, CDR2 SYDVKM. A note on this clone: Its antigen is not known.

This chain links TRBV28 with TRBJ2-7, with a tentative D call TRBD1 (6 bases). The TCR sequence derives from a man aged 35 to 55 in good health and CMV-seropositive. Sequencing input: PBMCs. The CDR3 is CASLSQGSYEQYF. The CDR3 DNA reads TGTGCCAGCTTATCCCAGGGGTCCTACGAGCAGTACTTC.